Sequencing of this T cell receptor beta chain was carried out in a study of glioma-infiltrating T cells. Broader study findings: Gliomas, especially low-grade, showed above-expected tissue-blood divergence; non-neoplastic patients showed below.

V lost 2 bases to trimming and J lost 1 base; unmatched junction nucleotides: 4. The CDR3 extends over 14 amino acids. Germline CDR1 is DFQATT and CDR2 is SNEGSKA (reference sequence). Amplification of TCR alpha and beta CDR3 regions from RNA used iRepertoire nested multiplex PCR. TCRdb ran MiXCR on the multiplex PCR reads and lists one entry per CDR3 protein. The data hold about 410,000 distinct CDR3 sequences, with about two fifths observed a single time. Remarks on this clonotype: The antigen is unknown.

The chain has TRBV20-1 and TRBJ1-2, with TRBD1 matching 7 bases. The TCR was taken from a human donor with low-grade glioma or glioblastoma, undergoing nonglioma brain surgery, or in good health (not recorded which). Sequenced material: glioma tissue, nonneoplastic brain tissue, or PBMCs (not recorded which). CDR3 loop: CSARKRDSNYGYTF. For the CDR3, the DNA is TGCAGTGCTAGAAAGCGGGACAGTAACTATGGCTACACCTTC.